This entry features one TCR beta chain sequence. Its cognate antigen is unknown. This entry is derived from a study of cytomegalovirus exposure and HLA in healthy donors. The V gene end was trimmed by 2 bases and the J gene end by 2 bases; junction bases not matched to a gene: 11. The CDR3 has 17 amino acids. CDR1 and CDR2 (germline): SGHTA, FQGNSA. Primers for the PCR totalled 60 Vbeta and 13 Jbeta. Only in-frame clones appear in the TCRdb table, and some are missing; sequencing was by immunoSEQ multiplex PCR. This sample carries 83,000 or so clones, roughly 79% of them seen once, and the ten largest clones take 1.9%. Study-wide points: Immune exposure was documented only through CMV serostatus. About 87% or about 30% of the time was how often most TCR beta V segments were productive, according to an earlier analysis. Later genetic work tied a missense DCLRE1C variant to beta-chain V and J trimming.

The sequencing sample was made of PBMCs. The TCR originated in a woman in her twenties or thirties in good health and CMV-seronegative. The chain carries TRBV7-2 and TRBJ1-1, with TRBD1 matching 7 bases. The CDR3 sequence is CASSLHNFGTANTEAFF. CDR3 in DNA: TGTGCCAGCAGCTTACATAATTTCGGGACAGCTAACACTGAAGCTTTCTTT.